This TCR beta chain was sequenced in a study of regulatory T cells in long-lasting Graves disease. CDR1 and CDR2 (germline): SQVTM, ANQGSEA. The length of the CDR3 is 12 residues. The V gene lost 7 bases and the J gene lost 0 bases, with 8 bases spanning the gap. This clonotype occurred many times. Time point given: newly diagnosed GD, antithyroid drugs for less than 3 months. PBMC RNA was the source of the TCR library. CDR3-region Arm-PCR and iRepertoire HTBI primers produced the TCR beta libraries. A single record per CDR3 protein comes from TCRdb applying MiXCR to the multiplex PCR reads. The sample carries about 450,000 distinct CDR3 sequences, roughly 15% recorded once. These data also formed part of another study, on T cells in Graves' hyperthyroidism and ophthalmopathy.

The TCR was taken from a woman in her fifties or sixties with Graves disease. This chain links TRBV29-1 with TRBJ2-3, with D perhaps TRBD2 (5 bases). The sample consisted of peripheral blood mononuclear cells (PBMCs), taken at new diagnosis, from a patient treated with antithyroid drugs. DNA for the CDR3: TGCAGCGGACGGACTAGCACAGATACGCAGTATTTT. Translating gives CSGRTSTDTQYF.